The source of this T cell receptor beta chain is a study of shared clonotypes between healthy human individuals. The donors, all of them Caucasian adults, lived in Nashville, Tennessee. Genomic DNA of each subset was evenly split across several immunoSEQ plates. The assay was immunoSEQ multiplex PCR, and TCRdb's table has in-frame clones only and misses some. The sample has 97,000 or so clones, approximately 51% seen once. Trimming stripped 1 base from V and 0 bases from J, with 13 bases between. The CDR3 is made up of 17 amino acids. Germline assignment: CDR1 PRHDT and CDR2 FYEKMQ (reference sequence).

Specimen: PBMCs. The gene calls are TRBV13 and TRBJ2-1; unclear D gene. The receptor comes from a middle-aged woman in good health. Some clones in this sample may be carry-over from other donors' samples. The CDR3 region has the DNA TGTGCCAGCAGCTTAGCCCCTTTGCGGAACTCCTACAATGAGCAGTTCTTC. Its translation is CASSLAPLRNSYNEQFF. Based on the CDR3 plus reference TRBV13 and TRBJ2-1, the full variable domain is AAGVIQSPRHLIKEKRETATLKCYPIPRHDTVYWYQQGPGQDPQFLISFYEKMQSDKGSIPDRFSAQQFSDYHSELNMSSLELGDSALYFCASSLAPLRNSYNEQFFGPGTRLTVL.